Below are 10 T cell receptor beta chains sequenced from a single sample in a study of lymphopenia after photon versus proton radiotherapy. Here immunoSEQ multiplex PCR was the method, and the copy in TCRdb shows in-frame clones only, minus some. Here the sample spans around 53,000 clones, about 86% being singletons. The sample was peripheral blood, taken from a patient treated with photon-based radiotherapy. The receptors were gathered from a man aged 45-60 years with gastric cancer.

The V gene is TRBV28, the J gene TRBJ2-2; D possibly corresponds to TRBD1 (5 bases). The CDR3 totals 15 residues. The germline V gene has CDR1 MDHEN and CDR2 SYDVKM. The V gene lost 3 bases and the J gene lost 5 bases, with 13 bases spanning the gap. CDR3 loop: CASSFSRQTTGELFF. DNA of the CDR3: TGTGCCAGCAGTTTCTCTAGACAGACTACCGGGGAGCTGTTTTTT.

The gene calls are TRBV7-8 and TRBJ1-5; possibly TRBD1 for D (5 bases). V was shortened by 3 bases and J by 7 bases, with 10 bases between the two germline ends. Germline CDR1 reads SGHVS; CDR2 reads FQNEAQ. The CDR3 is made up of 13 amino acids. The CDR3 DNA is TGTGCCAGCAGCTTCGGGGCGCGGCAGCCCCAGCATTTT. Its protein product is CASSFGARQPQHF.

The DNA for the CDR3 is TGTGCCAGCAGCTTGTCCGGACTAGCGTCGAGCTCCTACAATGAGCAGTTCTTC. It is translated as CASSLSGLASSSYNEQFF. The chain employs TRBV7-9 and TRBJ2-1; 9 nucleotides match TRBD2. The CDR3 is 18 residues long. V was pared by 3 bases and J by 0 bases, with 9 bases of the junction left unmatched. The germline gives CDR1 SEHNR, CDR2 FQNEAQ (reference sequence).

The chain employs TRBV5-1 and TRBJ2-6, with TRBD1 identical over 8 bases. V trimming: 4 bases; J trimming: 2 bases; junction bases outside the gene matches: 8. The CDR3 is 17 amino acids. Germline V lookup: CDR1 SGHRS, CDR2 YFSETQ. Here the CDR3 DNA reads TGCGCCAGCAGCAGAAACAGGGGGAGAACTGGGGCCAACGTCCTGACTTTC. Translation gives CASSRNRGRTGANVLTF.

The chain combines TRBV28 with TRBJ2-7, with D possibly being TRBD1 (5 bases). The V gene lost 6 bases and the J gene lost 5 bases, with 17 bases spanning the gap. The germline V gene has CDR1 MDHEN and CDR2 SYDVKM. The length of the CDR3 is 14 residues. CDR3 DNA sequence: TGTGCCAGCAGGGTAACTCAGGGAAACAACGAGCAGTACTTC. Protein product: CASRVTQGNNEQYF.

The chain employs TRBV18 and TRBJ2-7; 8 bases align to TRBD1. The CDR3 loop spans 14 amino acids. Unmatched junction bases numbered 0, after V lost 2 bases and J lost 0 bases. CDR1 and CDR2 from the germline V gene are KGHSH and LQKENI. CDR3 DNA: TGTGCCAGCTCACCAGGGACAGGCTCCTACGAGCAGTACTTC. The encoded protein is CASSPGTGSYEQYF.

The gene calls are TRBV7-2 and TRBJ2-5, with 9 bases aligning to TRBD1. The CDR3 totals 17 residues. V gave up 1 base and J gave up 2 bases; unmatched junction bases: 8. From germline, CDR1 is SGHTA and CDR2 FQGNSA. In nucleotides, the CDR3 is TGTGCCAGCAGCTTAGGTTGGCCGGGACAGGGTCAAGAGACCCAGTACTTC. It is translated as CASSLGWPGQGQETQYF.

The V gene is TRBV19, the J gene TRBJ1-1; weak D call: TRBD1 (5 bases). Germline V CDR1 and CDR2: LNHDA, SQIVND (reference sequence). V gave up 3 bases and J gave up 4 bases, with 9 bases separating them. The CDR3 covers 13 residues. The CDR3 loop reads CASSIIRATEAFF. CDR3 DNA: TGTGCCAGTAGTATCATCAGGGCCACTGAAGCTTTCTTT.

In its sample, this clone was seen once. The chain combines TRBV30 with TRBJ1-5; D might be TRBD1 (5 bases). The germline gives CDR1 GTSNPN, CDR2 SVGIG (reference sequence). This CDR3 has 14 residues. V shed 2 bases and J shed 2 bases, with 10 bases lying between them. CDR3 in amino acids: CAWSKGDGNQPQHF. CDR3 coding DNA: TGTGCCTGGAGTAAAGGGGATGGCAATCAGCCCCAGCATTTT. The variable domain in full, completed from reference TRBV30 and TRBJ1-5, reads SQTIHQWPATLVQPVGSPLSLECTVEGTSNPNLYWYRQAAGRGLQLLFYSVGIGQISSEVPQNLSASRPQDRQFILSSKKLLLSDSGFYLCAWSKGDGNQPQHFGDGTRLSIL.

In this sample, this clone turned up a few times. The chain recombines TRBV7-9 with TRBJ1-1; a weak D match, TRBD1 (5 bases). Germline CDR1 reads SEHNR; CDR2 reads FQNEAQ (reference sequence). V dropped 1 base and J dropped 1 base, with 7 bases sitting between them. The CDR3 is 14 residues long. The CDR3 DNA reads TGTGCCAGCAGCTTAGTAGGGACGAACACTGAAGCTTTCTTT. It translates to CASSLVGTNTEAFF.